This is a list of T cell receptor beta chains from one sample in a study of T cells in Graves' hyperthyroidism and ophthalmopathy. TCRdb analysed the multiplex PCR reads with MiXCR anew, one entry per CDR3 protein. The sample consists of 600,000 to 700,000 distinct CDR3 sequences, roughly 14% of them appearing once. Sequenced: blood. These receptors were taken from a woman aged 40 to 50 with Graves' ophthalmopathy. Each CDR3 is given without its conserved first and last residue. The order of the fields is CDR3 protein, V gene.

CDR3: ASSPIVGQGSYEQY; V: TRBV18
CDR3: ASSIDLAETQY; V: TRBV19
CDR3: ASGGRHGELF; V: TRBV6-5
CDR3: ASSSPSTEKETQY; V: TRBV12-3/TRBV12-4
CDR3: SARGGNTDTQY; V: TRBV20-1
CDR3: ASGSLQGGTYEQY; V: TRBV28
CDR3: ASSSEQGGYGYT; V: TRBV6-5
CDR3: ASLGLGEVRPREQY; V: TRBV28
CDR3: ASRELVGEMNTGELF; V: TRBV11-1
CDR3: ASTTRDGDYGYT; V: TRBV6-5
CDR3: ATSDGAENTGELF; V: TRBV24-1
CDR3: ASRNTGAGELF; V: TRBV11-2
CDR3: ASSYGTGGYHEQY; V: TRBV6-5
CDR3: ASSPPRGELNTEAF; V: TRBV18
CDR3: SASRSPGGETQY; V: TRBV20-1
CDR3: ASSSTSRGETQY; V: TRBV13
CDR3: SASFAGEQY; V: TRBV20-1
CDR3: ASSLVASGRALYEQY; V: TRBV5-1
CDR3: ASTQGEGYT; V: TRBV2
CDR3: SARGGVAFSNQPQH; V: TRBV20-1
CDR3: ASSLEVGRQPQH; V: TRBV5-1
CDR3: ASSLALAGFEQF; V: TRBV12-3/TRBV12-4
CDR3: SARGDRDYEQY; V: TRBV20-1
CDR3: AWRRGFGANYGYT; V: TRBV30
CDR3: SVEGGQAAYEQY; V: TRBV29-1
CDR3: ASSLGWSRDQYEQY; V: TRBV5-6
CDR3: ASSSGRGTGELF; V: TRBV6-1
CDR3: SARDSEGAGASDEQY; V: TRBV20-1
CDR3: SANDPGGAF; V: TRBV20-1
CDR3: SARENGFDGYT; V: TRBV20-1